This TCR beta chain was profiled in a study of cytomegalovirus exposure and HLA in healthy donors. Deletions cut 1 base from V and 3 bases from J, with 10 bases between. Germline CDR1 is SGHAT and CDR2 is FQNNGV. CDR3 length equals 14 residues. Vbeta (60) and Jbeta (13) primers were used in the PCR. Using immunoSEQ multiplex PCR, the repertoire was profiled, and TCRdb retains in-frame clones only, with some absent. The sample contains roughly 140,000 clones, 75% of which appear only once. To note about this clone: Its antigen is unknown.

Findings and limits, study-wide: The authors later linked a missense DCLRE1C variant to TCR beta V- and J-gene trimming. The study flagged approximately 180 TCR beta chains as cytomegalovirus-associated.

The chain recombines TRBV11-2 with TRBJ2-7, with a weak D call TRBD2 (6 bases). Material: PBMCs. The sequence derives from a man younger than 30 in good health and CMV-seronegative. The CDR3 DNA follows: TGTGCCAGCAGCTTAGCCCCGGAGGGCTACGAGCAGTACTTC. Its protein is CASSLAPEGYEQYF.